A selection of T cell receptor beta chains follows, all from one sample in a study of shared clonotypes between healthy human individuals. The repertoire was sequenced with immunoSEQ multiplex PCR; TCRdb's copy has only in-frame clones and lacks some. The sample contains around 2,000,000 clones, around 96% of which appear only once. Sequenced sample: naive CD8+ T cells sorted from blood. The receptor source for this set is a young man in good health. CDR3s include the opening cysteine and the closing phenylalanine or tryptophan. Fields, in order: CDR3 protein, CDR3 DNA, CDR3 length, clone size, J gene, D gene, V gene. A D gene is named only where the DNA matches it firmly. Only some rows state a clone size, as once, few, many or a class for expanded clones.

CASSSDRSNHEQYF,TGCGCCAGCAGCTCCGACCGCTCCAATCACGAGCAGTACTTC,14,-,TRBJ2-7,-,TRBV5-1
CASSQVGEGEQYF,TGCGCCAGCAGCCAAGTGGGAGAGGGCGAGCAGTACTTC,13,-,TRBJ2-7,-,TRBV4-1
CVLGLAEADTQYF,TGTGTACTAGGACTAGCGGAGGCAGATACGCAGTATTTT,13,-,TRBJ2-3,TRBD2,TRBV6-1
CASSLSGELYGELFF,TGTGCCAGCAGTCTCTCCGGGGAGCTCTACGGGGAGCTGTTTTTT,15,once,TRBJ2-2,-,TRBV27
CASSLGVGGDTQYF,TGTGCCAGCAGTTTAGGGGTAGGGGGCGATACGCAGTATTTT,14,-,TRBJ2-3,TRBD1,TRBV28
CASSPEQGSGYTF,TGTGCCAGCAGCCCCGAACAGGGAAGCGGCTACACCTTC,13,-,TRBJ1-2,-,TRBV6-6
CASSHAGLETQYF,TGCGCCAGCAGCCACGCAGGGTTGGAGACCCAGTACTTC,13,-,TRBJ2-5,-,TRBV4-1
CASSLGTEGTEAFF,TGTGCCAGCAGTTTAGGTACAGAGGGCACTGAAGCTTTCTTT,14,-,TRBJ1-1,-,TRBV27
CASSTDPSSSYEQYF,TGTGCCAGCAGCACAGACCCGTCATCCTCATACGAGCAGTACTTC,15,-,TRBJ2-7,-,TRBV7-9
CASSRTGGDEQYF,TGTGCCAGCAGCCGGACAGGGGGCGACGAGCAGTACTTC,13,-,TRBJ2-7,TRBD1,TRBV11-3
CSVEVLWSGLDTQYF,TGCAGCGTTGAAGTGTTGTGGTCAGGGCTAGATACGCAGTATTTT,15,-,TRBJ2-3,-,TRBV29-1
CASSQDVADLGNTQYF,TGCGCCAGCAGCCAAGATGTAGCGGACCTCGGTAATACGCAGTATTTT,16,-,TRBJ2-3,-,TRBV4-3
CASSLLTFGAGELFF,TGTGCCAGCAGCTTGTTGACCTTTGGGGCCGGGGAGCTGTTTTTT,15,once,TRBJ2-2,-,TRBV5-8
CASSSRGGYTF,TGTGCCAGCAGCTCCCGGGGTGGCTACACCTTC,11,-,TRBJ1-2,-,TRBV9
CATWSGGTSSYEQYF,TGTGCCACTTGGAGCGGGGGTACGAGCTCCTACGAGCAGTACTTC,15,-,TRBJ2-7,TRBD2,TRBV6-6
CASSEALAGEGTQYF,TGTGCCAGCAGTGAGGCCCTAGCGGGGGAAGGTACGCAGTATTTT,15,-,TRBJ2-3,TRBD2,TRBV25-1
CASSFSGRGYEQYF,TGTGCCAGCAGCTTTAGCGGGAGGGGGTACGAGCAGTACTTC,14,-,TRBJ2-7,TRBD2,TRBV11-2
CASSSGTDRYEQYF,TGTGCCAGCAGCTCCGGGACGGACCGCTACGAGCAGTACTTC,14,-,TRBJ2-7,-,TRBV11-3
CAWGSLGTEAFF,TGTGCCTGGGGTTCCCTAGGCACTGAAGCTTTCTTT,12,-,TRBJ1-1,-,TRBV30
CASQPGLVSFEQFF,TGCGCCAGCCAACCGGGACTAGTTTCTTTTGAGCAGTTCTTC,14,-,TRBJ2-1,TRBD2,TRBV5-1
CASSFSGTTSYEQYF,TGTGCCAGCAGTTTTAGCGGAACGACTTCCTACGAGCAGTACTTC,15,-,TRBJ2-7,-,TRBV5-6
CASSVARTDTQYF,TGTGCCAGCAGCGTTGCGCGTACGGATACGCAGTATTTT,13,-,TRBJ2-3,-,TRBV9
CASSQDDGGGSSGNTIYF,TGCGCCAGCAGCCAAGATGATGGGGGGGGATCCTCTGGAAACACCATATATTTT,18,-,TRBJ1-3,-,TRBV4-3
CASSLLPDSYQETQYF,TGTGCCAGCAGCTTACTACCCGACAGTTACCAAGAGACCCAGTACTTC,16,-,TRBJ2-5,-,TRBV7-9
CASSPGQGQGNTEAFF,TGCGCCAGCAGCCCCGGACAGGGTCAAGGGAACACTGAAGCTTTCTTT,16,-,TRBJ1-1,TRBD1,TRBV5-1
CASSWRAALTDTQYF,TGTGCCAGCAGCTGGAGGGCAGCTCTCACAGATACGCAGTATTTT,15,-,TRBJ2-3,-,TRBV7-9
CASSETASGYTSYNEQFF,TGTGCCAGCAGTGAGACGGCGAGCGGCTATACCTCCTACAATGAGCAGTTCTTC,18,-,TRBJ2-1,-,TRBV2
CASSPAGDPGELFF,TGTGCCAGCTCACCTGCAGGGGACCCCGGGGAGCTGTTTTTT,14,-,TRBJ2-2,-,TRBV18
CASSPSPDTEAFF,TGTGCCAGCTCACCATCGCCGGACACTGAAGCTTTCTTT,13,-,TRBJ1-1,-,TRBV18
CASSLLVPATGGNYNEQFF,TGTGCCAGCAGTTTGCTCGTCCCCGCGACAGGGGGCAACTACAATGAGCAGTTCTTC,19,-,TRBJ2-1,TRBD1,TRBV27
CASSLAGGLGNEQFF,TGTGCCAGCAGTTTAGCGGGGGGGCTAGGGAATGAGCAGTTCTTC,15,-,TRBJ2-1,TRBD2,TRBV27
CASSLHAGLNTGELFF,TGTGCCAGCAGCTTGCATGCGGGGCTGAACACCGGGGAGCTGTTTTTT,16,-,TRBJ2-2,-,TRBV5-6
CASSAGDVSEAFF,TGTGCCAGCAGTGCAGGGGACGTTTCTGAAGCTTTCTTT,13,-,TRBJ1-1,-,TRBV25-1
CASTALLAGEGTGELFF,TGTGCCAGCACCGCATTACTAGCGGGAGAAGGTACCGGGGAGCTGTTTTTT,17,-,TRBJ2-2,TRBD2,TRBV27
CASSVHSSYNEQFF,TGCGCCAGCAGCGTCCATAGCTCCTACAATGAGCAGTTCTTC,14,-,TRBJ2-1,-,TRBV5-1
CASSPQVMGRGDYEQYF,TGCGCCAGCAGCCCTCAGGTGATGGGGCGCGGTGACTACGAGCAGTACTTC,17,-,TRBJ2-7,-,TRBV4-1
CASSLLAGGPTNTGELFF,TGTGCCAGCAGCCTACTAGCGGGAGGGCCGACGAACACCGGGGAGCTGTTTTTT,18,-,TRBJ2-2,TRBD2,TRBV7-6
CASGSTGLGGEQYF,TGTGCCAGCGGATCGACAGGTCTTGGGGGGGAGCAGTACTTC,14,-,TRBJ2-7,-,TRBV28
CASSQGWGSEKLFF,TGTGCCAGCAGCCAAGGGTGGGGATCTGAAAAACTGTTTTTT,14,-,TRBJ1-4,-,TRBV14
CAWTGGYEQYF,TGTGCCTGGACAGGGGGCTACGAGCAGTACTTC,11,-,TRBJ2-7,TRBD1,TRBV30
CSSSGVNTDTQYF,TGCAGCTCTAGCGGGGTAAACACAGATACGCAGTATTTT,13,-,TRBJ2-3,TRBD2,TRBV29-1
CASSEWTGASGNTIYF,TGTGCCAGCAGTGAATGGACAGGGGCCTCTGGAAACACCATATATTTT,16,-,TRBJ1-3,TRBD1,TRBV6-1
CASRAVVGAAFSSGYGYTF,TGTGCCAGCAGGGCGGTGGTTGGGGCAGCCTTTTCTTCGGGGTATGGCTACACCTTC,19,-,TRBJ1-2,-,TRBV27
CASSVGTSGYEQFF,TGTGCCAGCAGCGTAGGGACTAGCGGTTATGAGCAGTTCTTC,14,-,TRBJ2-1,TRBD2,TRBV9
CASSPLVRETQYF,TGCGCCAGCAGCCCTTTGGTTCGAGAGACCCAGTACTTC,13,-,TRBJ2-5,-,TRBV4-1
CASSATPDSSYEQYF,TGTGCCAGCAGCGCAACTCCGGATAGCTCCTACGAGCAGTACTTC,15,-,TRBJ2-7,-,TRBV11-2
CAISEQDRPYEQYF,TGTGCCATCAGTGAACAGGACAGGCCCTACGAGCAGTACTTC,14,once,TRBJ2-7,TRBD1,TRBV10-3
CASSQGLGATNEKLFF,TGCGCCAGCAGCCAAGGATTAGGGGCAACTAATGAAAAACTGTTTTTT,16,-,TRBJ1-4,-,TRBV4-1
CASSQVGLAGGSQETQYF,TGCGCCAGCAGCCAAGTTGGACTAGCGGGAGGTTCCCAAGAGACCCAGTACTTC,18,-,TRBJ2-5,TRBD2,TRBV4-3
CASSRWGRSGQGTDTQYF,TGTGCCAGCAGCCGTTGGGGGCGGTCGGGACAGGGTACAGATACGCAGTATTTT,18,-,TRBJ2-3,TRBD1,TRBV9
CAISDAASVSDTQYF,TGTGCCATCAGTGACGCGGCTAGCGTTTCAGATACGCAGTATTTT,15,-,TRBJ2-3,-,TRBV10-3